The clone carrying this TCR beta chain was detected a few times. The CDR3 loop spans 19 amino acids. The ends lost 3 bases at V and 2 bases at J; junction bases unmatched: 11. Germline V gives CDR1 KGHSH, CDR2 LQKENI. TCRdb re-derived calls from the PCR reads in MiXCR, one entry per CDR3 protein. The table includes approximately 550,000 distinct CDR3 sequences, about 25% detected once. The sample comes from a study of molecular identifiers for immune sequencing clone quantification. Sorting recovered naive CD8 T cells on a CD8+CD4-CCR7+CD45RA+ profile. This TCR came from a human donor in good health. Some libraries in this study had Jurkat cell RNA spiked in. This rearrangement joins TRBV18 to TRBJ2-3, with 13 bases matching TRBD2. Sequences were obtained from naive CD8+ T cells from blood, with Jurkat cell RNA spiked in. Subset denoted: FACS-sorted CD8+CD4-CCR7+CD45RA+ naive T cells. CDR3 DNA sequence: TGTGCCAGCTCACCCCTCGGACTAGCGGGAGACGAGGACACAGATACGCAGTATTTT. Translating gives CASSPLGLAGDEDTDTQYF. Full variable domain (missing parts from reference TRBV18 and TRBJ2-3): NAGVMQNPRHLVRRRGQEARLRCSPMKGHSHVYWYRQLPEEGLKFMVYLQKENIIDESGMPKERFSAEFPKEGPSILRIQQVVRGDSAAYFCASSPLGLAGDEDTDTQYFGPGTRLTVL.